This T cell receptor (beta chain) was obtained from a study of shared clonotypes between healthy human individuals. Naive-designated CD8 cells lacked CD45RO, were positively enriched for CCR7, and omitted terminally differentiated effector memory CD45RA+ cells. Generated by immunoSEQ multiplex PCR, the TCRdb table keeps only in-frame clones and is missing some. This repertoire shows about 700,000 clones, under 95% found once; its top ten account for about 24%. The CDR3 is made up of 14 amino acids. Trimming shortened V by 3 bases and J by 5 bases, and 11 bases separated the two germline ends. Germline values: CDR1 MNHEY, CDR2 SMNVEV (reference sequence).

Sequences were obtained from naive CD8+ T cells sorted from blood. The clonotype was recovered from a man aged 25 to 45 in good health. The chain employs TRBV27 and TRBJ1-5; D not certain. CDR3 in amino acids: CASSFGQVDQPQHF. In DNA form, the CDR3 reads TGTGCCAGCAGTTTCGGTCAGGTAGATCAGCCCCAGCATTTT.